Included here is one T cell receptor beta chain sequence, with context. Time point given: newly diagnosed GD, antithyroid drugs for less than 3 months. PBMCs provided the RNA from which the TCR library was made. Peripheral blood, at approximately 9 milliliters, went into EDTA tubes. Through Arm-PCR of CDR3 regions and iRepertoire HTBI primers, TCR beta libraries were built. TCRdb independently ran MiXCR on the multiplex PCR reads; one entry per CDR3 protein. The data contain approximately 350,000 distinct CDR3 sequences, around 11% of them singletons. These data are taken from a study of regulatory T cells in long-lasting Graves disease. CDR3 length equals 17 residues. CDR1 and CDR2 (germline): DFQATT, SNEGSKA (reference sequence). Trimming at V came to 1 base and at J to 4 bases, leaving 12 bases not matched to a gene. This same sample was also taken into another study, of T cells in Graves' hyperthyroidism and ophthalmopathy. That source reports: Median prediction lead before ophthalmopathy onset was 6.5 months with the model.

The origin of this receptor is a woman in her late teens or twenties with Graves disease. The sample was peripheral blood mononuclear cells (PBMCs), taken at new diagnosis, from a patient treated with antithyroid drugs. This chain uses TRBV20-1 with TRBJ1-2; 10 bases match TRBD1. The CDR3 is CSARGIMTGGLIYGYTF. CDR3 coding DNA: TGCAGTGCTAGAGGAATAATGACAGGGGGCCTCATCTATGGCTACACCTTC.